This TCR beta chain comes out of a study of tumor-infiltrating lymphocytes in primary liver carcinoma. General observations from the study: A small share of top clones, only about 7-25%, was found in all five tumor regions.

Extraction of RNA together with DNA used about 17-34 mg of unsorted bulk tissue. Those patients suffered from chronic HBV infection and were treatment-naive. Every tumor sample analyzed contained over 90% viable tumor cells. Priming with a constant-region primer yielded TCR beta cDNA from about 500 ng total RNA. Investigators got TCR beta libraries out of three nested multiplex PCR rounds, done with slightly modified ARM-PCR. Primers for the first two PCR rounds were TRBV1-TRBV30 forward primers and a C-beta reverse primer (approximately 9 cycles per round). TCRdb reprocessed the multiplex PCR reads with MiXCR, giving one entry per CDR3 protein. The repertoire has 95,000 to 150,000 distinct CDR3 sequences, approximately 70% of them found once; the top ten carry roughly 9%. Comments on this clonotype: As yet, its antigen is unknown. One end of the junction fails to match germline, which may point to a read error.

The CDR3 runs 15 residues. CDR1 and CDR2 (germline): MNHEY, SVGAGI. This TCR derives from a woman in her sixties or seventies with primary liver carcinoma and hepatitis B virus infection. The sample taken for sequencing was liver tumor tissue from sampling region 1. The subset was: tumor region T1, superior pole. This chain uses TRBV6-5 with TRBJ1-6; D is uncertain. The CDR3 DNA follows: TGTGCCAGCATTTACTCTGGGAGTGTTGGATCACTCCTCCACTTT. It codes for CASIYSGSVGSLLHF.